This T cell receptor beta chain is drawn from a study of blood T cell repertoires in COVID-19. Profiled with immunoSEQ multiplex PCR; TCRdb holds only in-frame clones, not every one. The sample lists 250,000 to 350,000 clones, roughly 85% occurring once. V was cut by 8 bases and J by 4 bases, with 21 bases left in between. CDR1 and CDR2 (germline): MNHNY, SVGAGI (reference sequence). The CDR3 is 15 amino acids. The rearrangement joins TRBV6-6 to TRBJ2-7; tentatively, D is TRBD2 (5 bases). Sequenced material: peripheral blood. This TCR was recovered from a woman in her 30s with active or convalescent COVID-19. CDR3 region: CASCRDLDLLYEQYF. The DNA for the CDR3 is TGTGCCAGCTGCCGGGATCTCGACCTCTTATACGAGCAGTACTTC.